This T cell receptor beta chain was identified during a study of blood T cell repertoires in COVID-19. Study information: The United States, Italy and Spain supplied acute and convalescent COVID-19 samples. The analysed material was cDNA or gDNA that came from T cells, B-cell-depleted T cells, or PBMCs.

As processed by the authors: Reference gene primer amplification gave estimated nucleated cell counts. The method was immunoSEQ multiplex PCR; TCRdb's version includes in-frame clones alone and lacks a portion of them. From that table come the V and J calls and clone size; the DNA was used to work out D and trimming. The data show about 120,000 clones, with 75% to 80% seen just once and 6.5% to 9.5% held by the top ten. The V end lost 5 bases, the J end lost 3 bases, and 5 bases lay between the germline ends. Germline-derived CDR1 and CDR2 are LNHDA and SQIVND (reference sequence). This CDR3 is built from 13 residues.

The receptor was derived from a human donor in a cohort sampled during active COVID-19. The genes are TRBV19 and TRBJ2-6, with TRBD2 as a possible D gene (5 bases). Material: peripheral blood. The CDR3 region has the DNA TGTGCCAGTAGTGGACTTGGGGCCAACGTCCTGACTTTC. Protein product: CASSGLGANVLTF.